The clone carrying this T cell receptor (beta chain) was seen a handful of times. Its antigen is as yet unknown. The data were taken from a study of response to subunit inactivated influenza vaccine. Study-level points and caveats: The authors proposed limited new T cell recruitment per seasonal influenza vaccination.

TCRdb redid the calling of the RT-PCR reads with MiXCR, one entry per CDR3 protein. Of roughly 790,000 distinct CDR3 sequences listed, 21% are singletons. This CDR3 is built from 12 residues. V lost 6 bases, J lost 6 bases, and 10 bases lay in between. From germline, CDR1 is SGHTA and CDR2 FQGNSA. This material consisted of PBMCs from blood, taken more than 4 days after vaccination. The chain combines TRBV7-2 with TRBJ2-3; D not certain. The receptor comes from a man aged 50-60 years who received an inactivated influenza vaccine. CDR3 residues: CASRMSSDTQYF. CDR3 coding DNA: TGTGCCAGCAGGATGAGTTCGGATACGCAGTATTTT.